This entry describes one TCR beta chain. Its antigen remains unknown. Germline V gene sequence: CDR1 SGHRS, CDR2 YFSETQ. V was trimmed by 0 bases and J by 4 bases, leaving 7 bases between them. This CDR3 has 13 residues. The time point: week 5, during vaccination. Doses consisted of 300 ug of mutant IDH1 20-mer peptide each, paired with topical imiquimod. Sequenced by immunoSEQ multiplex PCR; TCRdb stores in-frame clones only, minus some. This sample carries roughly 30,000 clones, approximately 86% of them seen once, and the ten largest clones take approximately 3.4%. The entry originates in a study of a mutant IDH1 vaccine in newly diagnosed glioma. Study-level information: Patients were given eight vaccinations, scheduled in weeks 1, 3, 5, 7, 11, 15, 19 and 23. First vaccine doses came 4-6 weeks after radiotherapy alone, or with temozolomide cycles. Radiotherapy, temozolomide, or both had been given previously, and both were given to most.

Overall study findings and caveats: In 85% to 95% of patients, immune responses induced by the vaccine occurred.

The clonotype originates from a middle-aged woman with glioma. Some clones in this sample may be carry-over from other donors' samples. Sequenced material: peripheral blood mononuclear cells (PBMCs), taken from a glioma patient whose treatment included an IDH1 peptide vaccine. The J gene is TRBJ1-1, the V gene TRBV5-1; D unclear. CDR3 in DNA: TGCGCCAGCAGCTTGGCACTCTTCACTGAAGCTTTCTTT. This codes for CASSLALFTEAFF.